The sequence of this T cell receptor (beta chain) was determined in a study of T cells in Graves' hyperthyroidism and ophthalmopathy. Graves' hyperthyroidism showing no ophthalmopathy progression within 18 months was considered stable. Orbital computed tomography and thyroid ultrasound, together with serum TRAb and thyroxine and clinical symptoms, were used for diagnoses. Authors of the study amplified TCR beta CDR3 regions from RNA transcripts. During a first-round RT-PCR of the TCR CDR3, the HTBI primer set was used. MiXCR, applied by TCRdb to the multiplex PCR reads, yields one record per CDR3 protein. This sample carries approximately 560,000 distinct CDR3 sequences, under 60% of them seen once, and the ten largest clones take 8.2%. Between the trimmed V and J ends, which lost 7 bases and 0 bases, there was a span of 13 bases. The germline gives CDR1 SGHDT, CDR2 YYEEEE. CDR3 length: 14 residues.

This clonotype turned up a few times. The sequenced sample was peripheral blood or thyroid tissue (not recorded which). This TCR was sampled from a woman between 18 and 29 years old with Graves' hyperthyroidism. V is TRBV5-6 and J is TRBJ1-2, with no clear D. The CDR3 nucleotides read TGTGCCAGCGTGTTGGGGTATGCTAACTATGGCTACACCTTC. Its translation: CASVLGYANYGYTF.